Listed below are T cell receptor beta chains from one sample, sequenced in a study of blood T cell repertoires in COVID-19. The assay was immunoSEQ multiplex PCR, and TCRdb's table has in-frame clones only and misses some. The profile covers about 180,000 clones, with more than 75% appearing a single time and 15% to 20% taken by the ten largest. The sequenced sample consisted of PBMCs or T cells enriched from blood (not recorded which). The receptors were sampled from a woman aged 45-60 years who had recovered from COVID-19. CDR3s include the opening cysteine and the closing phenylalanine or tryptophan. A D gene is named only where the DNA matches it firmly. Some rows have no size entry. The others give once, few or many, or a class for an expanded clone.

TRBD1	NA	TRBJ1-1	14	TRBV7-8	CASSHRDRVVEAFF	TGTGCCAGCAGCCACCGGGACAGGGTAGTTGAAGCTTTCTTT
NA	NA	TRBJ2-7	15	TRBV9	CASSVAPGNSYEQYF	TGTGCCAGCAGCGTAGCGCCGGGTAACTCCTACGAGCAGTACTTC
TRBD1	NA	TRBJ1-2	15	TRBV7-2	CASSFKGQGRNGYTF	TGTGCCAGCAGCTTCAAAGGACAGGGTCGCAATGGCTACACCTTC
TRBD2	NA	TRBJ2-1	17	TRBV5-5	CASSLWVTSGTLREQFF	TGTGCCAGCAGCTTATGGGTTACTAGCGGGACCCTAAGGGAGCAGTTCTTC
NA	NA	TRBJ2-7	15	TRBV27	CASSLGPKRHGEQYF	TGTGCCAGCAGTCTCGGTCCCAAAAGACATGGCGAGCAGTACTTC
NA	once	TRBJ2-7	16	TRBV11-1	CASSLAVAVSSYEQYF	TGTGCCAGCAGCTTAGCGGTAGCGGTAAGCTCCTACGAGCAGTACTTC
TRBD2	NA	TRBJ2-3	16	TRBV3-1/TRBV3-2	CASSGLAGGATDTQYF	TGTGCCAGCAGCGGGTTAGCGGGAGGGGCTACGGATACGCAGTATTTT
TRBD2	NA	TRBJ2-7	13	TRBV9	CASSDSGNYEQYF	TGTGCCAGCAGCGATAGCGGGAACTACGAGCAGTACTTC
TRBD1	NA	TRBJ2-7	13	TRBV29-1	CSVSGQGAAEQYF	TGCAGCGTCTCGGGACAGGGGGCCGCCGAGCAGTACTTC
NA	few	TRBJ1-4	17	TRBV19	CASSIPAGLAELEKLFF	TGTGCCAGTAGTATTCCGGCAGGGCTGGCGGAACTGGAAAAACTGTTTTTT
TRBD1	once	TRBJ1-3	16	TRBV27	CASSLSRPDRGDTIYF	TGTGCCAGCAGTTTATCGAGACCCGACAGGGGTGACACCATATATTTT
NA	few	TRBJ1-4	16	TRBV6-5	CASSYDWRESSEKLFF	TGTGCCAGCAGTTACGATTGGCGGGAGTCTTCTGAAAAACTGTTTTTT
NA	many	TRBJ2-7	16	TRBV27	CASSVSRGQPGGEQYF	TGTGCCAGCAGTGTCAGCAGGGGACAGCCTGGGGGGGAGCAGTACTTC
NA	NA	TRBJ2-2	15	TRBV6-5	CASTTGQSNTGELFF	TGTGCCAGCACTACAGGACAGTCGAACACCGGGGAGCTGTTTTTT